Shown below are 3 T cell receptor beta chains from a single sample sequenced in a study of tissue T cells after allogeneic stem cell transplantation. Generated by immunoSEQ multiplex PCR, the TCRdb table keeps only in-frame clones and is missing some. The table lists some 4,500 clones, about 46% of them singletons. Time point in this sample: mouse harvest day 14 after allogeneic transplant. Each mouse received 10^7 T-cell-depleted marrow cells plus 10^6 splenic CD5+ T cells by tail vein. Sequencing was done on a sample of lymph node tissue. These receptors came from a female BALB/c mouse given C57BL/6 T cells with graft-versus-host disease after an allogeneic hematopoietic cell transplant.

About this clone: Gene names are mouse gene names. The CDR3 end is not reached by the read, which stops 1 residue before it; the germline J gene fills it in. This chain joins TRBV3 and TRBJ1-1; D is unresolved. Germline V lookup: CDR1 SNHLY, CDR2 FYNGKV (reference sequence). The CDR3 is made up of 13 amino acids. V was cut by 4 bases and J by 5 bases, with 11 bases left in between. Partial CDR3 DNA: TGTGCCAGCAGCTATGAGGGTAGGACAGAAGTCTTC. This sequence encodes CASSYEGRTEVF. The CDR3 reads in full as CASSYEGRTEVFF.

As regards this clone: Germline and genes here are mouse. The CDR3 end is not reached by the read, which stops 1 residue before it; the germline J gene fills it in. The chain employs TRBV13-3 and TRBJ2-7; 7 bases fit TRBD1. The CDR3 is 13 residues long. V lost 4 bases and J lost 3; bases outside the gene matches: 4. Germline V CDR1 and CDR2: NNHDY, SYVADS. The CDR3 loop reads CASSPGTDYEQYF. The CDR3 bases that were read are TGTGCCAGCAGTCCCGGGACAGACTATGAACAGTAC.

The table lists this clone with a few counts. Germline and genes here are mouse. The read terminates 1 residue ahead of where the CDR3 ends, so the germline J gene completes it. This chain connects TRBV16 to TRBJ2-5; 7 nucleotides agree with TRBD1. Trimming removed 5 bases from V and 3 bases from J; junction bases left unmatched: 2. Germline lookup yields CDR1 SGHSA and CDR2 FRNQAP. The CDR3 spans 13 residues. The part of the CDR3 DNA that was read is TGTGCAAGCAGCCCGGGACAGCAAGACACCCAGTAC. This gives the protein CASSPGQQDTQY. The complete CDR3 reads CASSPGQQDTQYF.